These 6 T cell receptor beta chains share one sample of origin, sequenced in a study of cytomegalovirus exposure and HLA in healthy donors. Using immunoSEQ multiplex PCR, the repertoire was profiled, and TCRdb retains in-frame clones only, with some absent. The sample holds roughly 330,000 clones; about 85% are singletons and the top ten take more than 0.9%. Sequenced sample: PBMCs. These receptors originate from a woman under 40 in good health and CMV-seropositive.

The chain recombines TRBV28 with TRBJ2-7; D remains ambiguous. Per the germline V gene, CDR1 is MDHEN and CDR2 is SYDVKM. This CDR3 is built from 14 residues. V lost 3 bases and J 3 bases, leaving 12 bases between the germline ends. The DNA for the CDR3 is TGTGCCAGCAGTTTGCCAGGATCCAACTACGAGCAGTACTTC. This translates into CASSLPGSNYEQYF.

The chain uses TRBV5-1 and TRBJ2-3; D is unresolved. This CDR3 is 13 amino acids long. The germline gives CDR1 SGHRS, CDR2 YFSETQ. V was cut by 1 base and J by 6 bases, with 9 bases left in between. CDR3 DNA: TGCGCCAGCAGCTTGTCTCGCCGGGATACGCAGTATTTT. It codes for CASSLSRRDTQYF. The complete variable domain, with remaining parts taken from reference TRBV5-1 and TRBJ2-3, reads KAGVTQTPRYLIKTRGQQVTLSCSPISGHRSVSWYQQTPGQGLQFLFEYFSETQRNKGNFPGRFSGRQFSNSRSEMNVSTLELGDSALYLCASSLSRRDTQYFGPGTRLTVL.

This clone showed up just a few times. V gene TRBV28 combines with J gene TRBJ2-4, with 12 nucleotides matching TRBD2. The germline V gene has CDR1 MDHEN and CDR2 SYDVKM. Trimming at V came to 5 bases and at J to 0 bases, leaving 11 bases not matched to a gene. The CDR3 spans 19 residues. CDR3 sequence: CASSTGRSSGRVAKNIQYF. CDR3 in DNA: TGTGCCAGCAGTACTGGAAGATCTAGCGGGAGGGTAGCCAAAAACATTCAGTACTTC.

CDR3 sequence (DNA): TGTGCCAGCAGTTACATGCGGGGGGCTTCTATAGATACGCAGTATTTT. Its translation: CASSYMRGASIDTQYF. This rearrangement joins TRBV6-5 to TRBJ2-3, with TRBD2 identical over 8 bases. The CDR3 has 16 residues. CDR1 and CDR2 from the germline V gene are MNHEY and SVGAGI. The junction had 9 bases not matched to a gene; V was cut back by 2 bases and J by 5 bases.

V is TRBV19 and J is TRBJ1-5; D remains unclear. With 3 bases removed from V and 1 base from J, the gap between germline ends came to 16 bases. The CDR3 extends over 17 amino acids. CDR1 LNHDA and CDR2 SQIVND come from the germline V gene (reference sequence). CDR3 bases: TGTGCCAGTAGTATCCCGGTCCTTAGGCACAGCAATCAGCCCCAGCATTTT. Amino acid sequence: CASSIPVLRHSNQPQHF.

The chain carries TRBV4-2 and TRBJ2-7, with D perhaps TRBD1 (6 bases). The CDR3 runs 13 residues. The germline CDR1 and CDR2 sequences are LGHNA and YNFKEQ. Deletions cut 3 bases from V and 9 bases from J, with 15 bases between. The CDR3 DNA is TGTGCCAGCAGCCAGGCAAAGACAGGACGGCAGTACTTC. It yields the protein CASSQAKTGRQYF.